These 27 T cell receptor beta chains share one sample of origin, sequenced in a study of T cell repertoires in cytomegalovirus infection. From the reads, TCRdb called clonotypes with MiXCR, one entry per CDR3 protein. In the table there are 700,000 to 900,000 distinct CDR3 sequences, 25% to 30% of which are singletons. These receptors' targets are unknown. Sequenced material: cultured CD8+ T cells from PBMCs, taken from culture after CMV antigen stimulation. The receptors were gathered from a human donor in good health (CMV status not recorded). Some clones in this sample may be carry-over from other donors' samples.

This chain joins TRBV6-5 and TRBJ1-6; 8 positions match TRBD1. The J segment lost 5 bases and the V segment lost 0 bases, leaving 6 bases of the junction unmatched. CDR1 is MNHEY and CDR2 is SVGAGI in the germline V gene. The CDR3 covers 17 residues. CDR3 residues: CASSYSDREGHNSPLHF. The CDR3 coding sequence is TGTGCCAGCAGTTACTCGGACAGGGAAGGGCATAATTCACCCCTCCACTTT.

This clonotype was seen ten or more times. The gene calls are TRBV5-6 and TRBJ1-5; TRBD1 matches at 9 bases. V lost 3 bases to trimming and J lost 7 bases; unmatched junction nucleotides: 2. Germline V gives CDR1 SGHDT, CDR2 YYEEEE. This CDR3 has 13 amino acids. As DNA, the CDR3 is TGTGCCAGCAGCTCGGACAGGGGACAGCCCCAGCATTTT. It codes for CASSSDRGQPQHF.

This chain joins TRBV12-3 or TRBV12-4 and TRBJ2-7, with a possible D match to TRBD2 (5 bases). The CDR3 sequence is 13 residues long. Trimming pared 5 bases from V and 5 bases from J, leaving 13 bases between. CDR3 amino acids: CASSPTGVHEQYV. The CDR3 DNA is TGTGCCAGCAGTCCGACCGGGGTCCACGAGCAGTACGTC.

In this sample, this clonotype turned up many times. This chain joins TRBV6-1 and TRBJ1-5; 9 nucleotides line up with TRBD1. The germline CDR1 and CDR2 sequences are MNHNS and SASEGT. With V trimmed by 8 bases and J by 7 bases, 15 bases remained unmatched. The CDR3 loop spans 16 amino acids. CDR3 nucleotides: TGTGCCAGCGGTTATACAGGGGGCGCGCCCCACCAGCCCCAGCATTTT. Protein product: CASGYTGGAPHQPQHF.

This clonotype appeared a few times. The chain recombines TRBV7-6 with TRBJ2-3; 8 positions match TRBD1. The CDR3 is 16 residues long. Germline V gives CDR1 SGHVS, CDR2 FNYEAQ. V dropped 5 bases and J dropped 1; count of bases not matched to a gene: 8. The CDR3 protein is CASSPGQGWGTDTQYF. For the CDR3, the DNA is TGTGCCAGCAGCCCTGGACAGGGTTGGGGCACAGATACGCAGTATTTT.

A word on this clonotype: A much larger clone lies a single base off, so this may be a read error. The chain uses TRBV7-6 and TRBJ2-1; D gene unclear. The germline V gene encodes CDR1 SGHVS and CDR2 FNYEAQ. The CDR3 is made up of 15 amino acids. The DNA of the CDR3 is TGTGTCAGCAGCTTAGGCGATAGCTCCTACAATGAGCAGTTCTTC. Its protein product is CVSSLGDSSYNEQFF.

This clonotype was seen more than once but under ten times. The V call is TRBV7-9, the J call TRBJ2-7, with D possibly TRBD1 on 5 matching bases. The CDR3 extends over 15 amino acids. CDR1 is SEHNR, CDR2 FQNEAQ, per germline (reference sequence). V lost 4 bases and J 5 bases, leaving 18 bases between the germline ends. CDR3 loop: CASSSDMVTVNEQYF. CDR3 bases: TGTGCCAGCAGCTCGGACATGGTGACGGTGAACGAGCAGTACTTC.

This clonotype was detected only a few times. The chain carries TRBV7-6 and TRBJ2-7, with 8 nucleotides matching TRBD2. Germline V gives CDR1 SGHVS, CDR2 FNYEAQ. This CDR3 has 12 amino acids. V gave up 5 bases and J gave up 9 bases; unmatched junction bases: 6. CDR3 DNA: TGTGCCAGCAGCCGGGAGGGTAGTTCGCAGTACTTC. This encodes CASSREGSSQYF.

Of note for this clonotype: A read error is possible here, since a much larger clone lies one base away. The rearrangement links TRBV7-6 to TRBJ1-1; no clear D. The germline V gene has CDR1 SGHVS and CDR2 FNYEAQ. The V end was cut by 4 bases, the J end by 6 bases, with 9 bases between. The CDR3 is made up of 12 amino acids. Written as DNA, the CDR3 is TGTGCCAGCAGCTCCCAGTGGGCTGAAGCTTTCTTT. Encoded protein: CASSSQWAEAFF. The complete variable domain, with remaining parts taken from reference TRBV7-6 and TRBJ1-1, reads GAGVSQSPRYKVTKRGQDVALRCDPISGHVSLYWYRQALGQGPEFLTYFNYEAQQDKSGLPNDRFSAERPEGSISTLTIQRTEQRDSAMYRCASSSQWAEAFFGQGTRLTVV.

The chain links TRBV12-3 or TRBV12-4 to TRBJ1-2; D is perhaps TRBD1 (6 bases). V gave up 3 bases and J gave up 2 bases, with 10 bases separating them. This CDR3 comprises 14 residues. The CDR3 DNA reads as TGTGCCAGCAGTTTCAGGGGAGAGAACTATGGCTACACCTTC. Amino acid sequence: CASSFRGENYGYTF.

A single count supports this clonotype. The rearrangement links TRBV7-9 to TRBJ2-4, with 7 bases aligning to TRBD2. The V and J ends lost 1 base and 2 bases, in that order; junction bases with no gene match: 14. The CDR3 totals 19 residues. Germline assignment: CDR1 SEHNR and CDR2 FQNEAQ (reference sequence). The CDR3 DNA sequence: TGTGCCAGCAGCTTAGTCTCGCTTATTGCGGGGGAACCCAAAAACATTCAGTACTTC. This gives the protein CASSLVSLIAGEPKNIQYF.

The gene calls are TRBV6-1 and TRBJ2-1; D unclear. CDR1 MNHNS and CDR2 SASEGT come from the germline V gene. V was clipped by 1 base and J by 4 bases, with 5 bases between them. CDR3 size: 13 residues. The DNA of the CDR3 is TGTGCCAGCAGTGAAGGACCATACAATGAGCAGTTCTTC. Its protein product is CASSEGPYNEQFF.

This clonotype was found a few times. The chain employs TRBV27 and TRBJ1-2; 9 bases are a match to TRBD1. The V gene end was trimmed by 6 bases and the J gene end by 2 bases; junction bases not matched to a gene: 7. From germline, CDR1 is MNHEY and CDR2 SMNVEV (reference sequence). The CDR3 has 15 amino acids. The CDR3 sequence: CASRGQGFKNYGYTF. The CDR3 DNA sequence: TGTGCCAGCAGGGGACAGGGATTCAAGAACTATGGCTACACCTTC.

V is TRBV6-6 and J is TRBJ1-2; 9 bases match TRBD1. The germline gives CDR1 MNHNY, CDR2 SVGAGI (reference sequence). CDR3 size: 17 residues. The V segment lost 6 bases and the J segment 4 bases; nucleotides outside the gene matches: 15. The CDR3 is CASRQLQGAMSLYGYTF. The CDR3 DNA sequence: TGTGCCAGCAGACAGCTACAGGGGGCTATGTCCCTCTATGGCTACACCTTC.

The rearrangement uses TRBV29-1 and TRBJ1-2; D gene unclear. From germline, CDR1 is SQVTM and CDR2 ANQGSEA. There are 12 residues in the CDR3. The germline V and J ends were trimmed by 5 bases and 3 bases, with 10 bases remaining between them. The CDR3 is CSVSDGDYGYTF. The CDR3 region has the DNA TGCAGCGTTTCGGACGGGGACTATGGCTACACCTTC. The whole variable domain, filled in from reference TRBV29-1 and TRBJ1-2, reads SAVISQKPSRDICQRGTSLTIQCQVDSQVTMMFWYRQQPGQSLTLIATANQGSEATYESGFVIDKFPISRPNLTFSTLTVSNMSPEDSSIYLCSVSDGDYGYTFGSGTRLTVV.

On this clonotype: The junction shows a germline mismatch at one end, possibly a read error. The chain has TRBV5-5 and TRBJ2-2; D ambiguous. The germline V gene encodes CDR1 SGHKS and CDR2 YYEKEE (reference sequence). The CDR3 runs 14 residues. The CDR3 region has the DNA TGTGCTAGCAATCTTGGACCTAACACCGGGGAGCTGTTTTTT. It encodes CASNLGPNTGELFF.

This clonotype was counted at least ten times. The chain's CDR3 is CASSLGQDYEQYF. The CDR3 DNA reads TGTGCCAGCAGCTTAGGGCAGGACTACGAGCAGTACTTC. The rearrangement links TRBV7-8 to TRBJ2-7; D unclear. Germline-derived CDR1 and CDR2 are SGHVS and FQNEAQ. This CDR3 contains 13 residues. Trimming took off 1 base at V and 3 bases at J, with 7 bases between the two ends.

This chain's CDR3 is CASSSPSSLEAFF. For the CDR3, the DNA is TGTGCCAGCAGCTCACCTTCAAGTTTGGAAGCTTTCTTT. The rearrangement joins TRBV7-9 to TRBJ1-1, with D unresolved. V lost 4 bases and J 8 bases, leaving 14 bases between the germline ends. Germline V gives CDR1 SEHNR, CDR2 FQNEAQ (reference sequence). This CDR3 contains 13 residues.

This clonotype occurred many times. The rearrangement uses TRBV7-9 and TRBJ2-7; possible D gene TRBD1, 6 bases. Looked up from germline, CDR1 is SEHNR and CDR2 is FQNEAQ (reference sequence). This CDR3 contains 15 residues. Trimming stripped 7 bases from V and 1 base from J, with 17 bases between. Here the CDR3 DNA reads TGTGCCAGCACCGGACAGTTCGGAGCATCCTACGAGCAGTACTTC. Translating it yields CASTGQFGASYEQYF.

This clonotype turned up a few times. The chain joins TRBV6-5 to TRBJ1-1, with 11 bases fitting TRBD1. The CDR3 runs to 15 residues. The V gene end was trimmed by 2 bases and the J gene end by 5 bases; junction bases not matched to a gene: 4. CDR1 and CDR2 from the germline V gene are MNHEY and SVGAGI. CDR3 sequence reads: CASSYGTGGLTEAFF. DNA for the CDR3: TGTGCCAGCAGTTACGGGACAGGGGGATTAACTGAAGCTTTCTTT.

With regard to this clonotype: It may be a read error: a sequence one base away is much more abundant. This chain uses TRBV12-3 or TRBV12-4 with TRBJ2-7; D not certain. V dropped 3 bases and J dropped 2 bases, with 14 bases sitting between them. The CDR3 has 15 amino acids. The CDR3 sequence: CASSFGLGVPYEQYF. The CDR3 DNA sequence: TGTGCCAGCAGTTTCGGGCTGGGCGTTCCCTACGAGCAGTACTTC.

The rearrangement joins TRBV2 to TRBJ1-3; 7 bases are shared with TRBD1. The CDR3 has 15 residues. The V and J ends lost 5 bases and 0 bases, in that order; junction bases with no gene match: 4. CDR1 and CDR2 (germline): SNHLY, FYNNEI. Here the CDR3 DNA reads TGTGCCAGCAGTCGACAGGGAAACTCTGGAAACACCATATATTTT. Protein sequence: CASSRQGNSGNTIYF.

This clonotype was observed a few times. The gene calls are TRBV5-1 and TRBJ2-1; D call uncertain. The CDR3 consists of 14 residues. Trimming removed 4 bases at V and 7 bases at J, with 15 bases between. CDR1 is SGHRS and CDR2 is YFSETQ in the germline V gene. CDR3 region: CASSLHQKTNEQFF. The CDR3 nucleotides read TGCGCCAGCAGCCTCCACCAAAAGACAAATGAGCAGTTCTTC.

This chain uses TRBV4-3 with TRBJ2-3; D call uncertain. Germline CDR1 reads LGHNA; CDR2 reads YSLEER. The CDR3 totals 17 residues. Trimming left V 0 bases short and J 2 bases short, with 15 bases between. The CDR3: CASSQDVETPITDTQYF. The DNA of the CDR3 is TGCGCCAGCAGCCAAGATGTCGAGACACCTATCACAGATACGCAGTATTTT.

The rearrangement links TRBV6-5 to TRBJ1-2; D ambiguous. In germline, CDR1 is MNHEY, CDR2 SVGAGI. This CDR3 has 15 residues. V was clipped by 6 bases and J by 0 bases, with 14 bases between them. Here the CDR3 reads CASSPSEYTNYGYTF. CDR3 nucleotide sequence: TGTGCCAGCAGCCCTTCAGAGTATACTAACTATGGCTACACCTTC.

This clonotype appeared many times. The chain combines TRBV7-6 with TRBJ2-3, with D hard to call. V was clipped by 5 bases and J by 5 bases, with 11 bases between them. Germline lookup yields CDR1 SGHVS and CDR2 FNYEAQ. The CDR3 sequence is 13 residues long. The CDR3 DNA follows: TGTGCCAGCAGCCTGGACCTTGTAGATACGCAGTATTTT. Protein: CASSLDLVDTQYF.

This sequence joins TRBV27 and TRBJ2-1; 7 nucleotides line up with TRBD1. The germline V gene encodes CDR1 MNHEY and CDR2 SMNVEV (reference sequence). J gave up 3 bases and V 6 bases, and 5 bases lay outside the gene matches. This CDR3 has 14 amino acids. This chain's CDR3 is CASRTGTDYNEQFF. CDR3 in DNA: TGTGCCAGCAGGACCGGGACAGACTACAATGAGCAGTTCTTC.